The present TCR beta chain was sequenced within a study of cytomegalovirus exposure and HLA in healthy donors (TCRdb year 2017). With regard to the full study: In an earlier analysis of some 610 of the donors, 250 to 350 Gb of sequence data and 90 million to 120 million unique TCR beta sequences from about 190 million T cells were reported. Roughly 300 gigabases of sequencing data and tens of millions of unique TCR sequences were included in an early release covering about 700 HLA-typed donors. Among some 400 genotyped donors of the cohort, an average of about 240,000 unique TCR beta nucleotide sequences was sequenced per donor, of which about 19% were non-productive. Of the roughly 430 genotyped donors, 65% to 90% fell in the genetic ancestry cluster associated with self-reported Caucasian donors. Several DR-DQ haplotypes were handled as single units for association and clustering because linkage in the cohort was strong. Genome-wide SNP genotypes for about 65% of the 666 donors were used in a later genetic analysis, which treated that subset as a discovery cohort. To predict cytomegalovirus infection status, the study brought together high-throughput TCR immunosequencing, statistical association of individual TCRs with disease status, and machine learning. A separate validation cohort of over 95 different subjects was used in addition to the approximately 700-subject first cohort. Rather than using new phenotypic data, the later analysis identified candidate immune exposures from TCR beta sequences and from how often those sequences occurred across donors. HLA typing covered class I and class II loci at four-digit resolution. The study used immunosequencing to profile the T cell repertoires of 670 or so subjects and linked those repertoires to cytomegalovirus serostatus. A later analysis re-examined previously published TCR beta repertoires from 600 to 700 donors and added high-resolution HLA genotyping to investigate patterns of TCR occurrence. Every discovery cohort repertoire had been produced on one sequencing platform. Typing coverage differed by locus: A, B, C, DRB1 and DQB1 were typed in roughly 620-630 donors, DQA1 in about 500, DPA1 in around 600, and DPB1 in 450 to 490. To decide whether each TCR beta V gene segment behaved as functional or pseudogenic, an earlier analysis of approximately 590 of the donors relied on high-throughput TCR beta sequencing. Alongside the repertoire data, information on donor age, sex, ethnicity and CMV serostatus was compiled. The study aimed to test whether signatures of past pathogen exposure could be identified by cataloging public T cell receptors.

In total, approximately 700 healthy bone marrow donors made up the cohort. Cohort members were all nominally healthy when sampled, although unrecorded immune exposures were likely present. CMV serostatus was positive for approximately 300 and negative for 352 of the 666 cohort members, and was not recorded for this donor. Every donor gave a peripheral blood sample, and the peripheral blood mononuclear cells from that sample were used for TCR beta sequencing. The Qiagen DNeasy Blood Extraction Kit was used to extract genomic DNA from the blood cell samples. The research as a whole found: The study gave a list of under 200 TCR beta chains associated with cytomegalovirus. A later analysis found that HLA-associated TCR beta chains were more clonally expanded and had lower generation probabilities than equally common non-associated chains. Broadly in line with IMGT annotations, most TCR beta V segments showed up in productive rearrangements about 87% or about 30% of the time in an earlier analysis of 587 of the donors. Compared with the roughly 710-donor mean, donors in an Asian-associated ancestry cluster had fewer N-insertions in productive TCRs, according to a later genetic analysis. Some IMGT-functional V segments, including TRBV6-2 and TRBV6-3, could not be distinguished by the 87-base-pair reads and were therefore excluded. For the cohort, immune exposure information was limited to CMV serostatus. Linkage disequilibrium might explain the correlated functional status among segregating V segments, but an unknown experimental factor could not be ruled out. At a false discovery rate of 0.05, a later analysis linked 16,951 TCR beta sequences to specific HLA alleles. The cohort was sequenced for TCR beta chains only, and without alpha or paired-chain data the features that could be detected were limited. The classifier was reported to diagnose cytomegalovirus status with high specificity and sensitivity in both the original and validation cohorts. When HLA alleles, especially DR and DQ, strongly co-occurred, attributing TCR associations to individual alleles was difficult. Because counts were too low, some 16 rarely observed V segments, including chromosome 9 orphons, were excluded from the earlier analysis of a few hundred of the donors. The authors suggested that the approach could potentially be generalized to other disease states and immunological phenotypes. In a later analysis, the rate of TCR association differed among HLA loci, with DRB1 alleles having the most associated TCRs and HLA-C alleles having the fewest. Across donors, most TCR sequences were observed very rarely, whereas some public TCRs were present in many individuals. In a later analysis, most CMV-associated TCR beta chains were found to appear HLA-restricted, with HLA associations seemingly driven largely by CMV exposure. A later genetic analysis associated a missense DCLRE1C variant with V-gene and J-gene trimming of TCR beta chains, and an independent cohort replicated the association. The sequencing pipeline was judged likely to have produced a cluster of highly shared sequence variants as a technical artifact. According to a later analysis, parvovirus B19, influenza, CMV and Epstein-Barr virus appeared linked to several top co-occurrence clusters. Sequencing depth was assumed to be roughly uniform across donors in the presence/absence analyses, though that assumption may not hold. Because some donors lacked HLA typing at each locus, the association tests relied only on the typed subset. Three of the identified cytomegalovirus-associated TCR beta chains were confirmed in vitro to be specific for cytomegalovirus antigens. A further reported finding was that TCR beta sequences accurately predicted the HLA-A and HLA-B alleles for most subjects in the first cohort.

The germline V gene (reference sequence) sets CDR1 to SEHNR and CDR2 to FQNEAQ. From the cysteine through the phenylalanine, the CDR3 covers 14 amino acids. The kept DNA is CDR3 alone, 42 bases in frame from the first base. Receptor amplification or capture employed the immunoSEQ multiplex PCR assay. The multiplex PCR relied on a mix of 60 forward primers for TCR Vbeta segments and 13 reverse primers for TCR Jbeta segments. A multiplex PCR assay on genomic DNA amplified the CDR3 region of rearranged TCR beta genes. Amplified TCR beta libraries were sequenced as 87-base-pair reads on the Illumina HiSeq System. From the authors' description of their analysis: A later analysis counted 75 million to 100 million unique TCR beta chains across the 666 repertoires, and 10 million to 11 million of these chains were shared by at least two donors. To remove PCR and sequencing errors, raw reads were error-corrected and collapsed into unique sequences using a nearest-neighbor algorithm that merged closely related sequences. CDR3 sequences were aligned to IMGT reference sequences to assign V, D and J gene segments. Each retained sequence needed at least a six-nucleotide match to both a V gene segment and a J gene segment. Rearrangements were classified as productive when the CDR3 lacked stop codons and remained in frame with V and J, and all other rearrangements were classified as non-productive. Following IMGT convention, CDR3 was defined as the stretch from the second conserved V-encoded cysteine to the conserved J-encoded phenylalanine. The earlier analysis of about 590 of the donors excluded sequences that lacked an unambiguous match to a single V gene segment. An earlier analysis of just under 600 of the donors called V segments functional above 56.7% productive rearrangements and segregating when the between-donor standard deviation exceeded 5%. A statistical classification framework was built to diagnose cytomegalovirus status from the catalog of TCR beta chain sequences. V and J gene assignment, in a later analysis, came from comparing TCR nucleotide sequences with IMGT/GENE-DB human TR gene sequences. Using the TCRdist pipeline, a later analysis assigned CDR3 sequences along with most-parsimonious VDJ recombination scenarios. In a later analysis, each TCR beta chain was defined by its CDR3 amino acid sequence together with its V-gene family, and reads lacking a unique V-gene family were excluded. A later analysis removed 592 highly shared, low-generation-probability nucleotide sequences to deal with suspected cross-contamination and a sequencing artifact. In a later analysis, a clonal expansion index was calculated for each public chain from normalized within-repertoire ranks of inferred template counts. A later analysis computed generation probabilities with a VDJ recombination model fitted to out-of-frame rearrangements, and checked the results against IGoR. In a later analysis, hypergeometric tests were used to score TCR-TCR, TCR-HLA and TCR-CMV co-occurrence, with a repertoire-size bias correction applied to TCR pairs. In a later analysis, false discovery rates were estimated by permuting HLA or CMV assignments 20 times. In a later analysis, co-occurring TCRs were grouped with DBSCAN, and TCRdist sequence similarity was added when clustering was performed within HLA-allele-positive subsets. Co-occurrence clustering excluded repertoires with fewer than 30,000 or more than 120,000 public chains, plus five with anomalous nucleotide sharing. Entries here come from immuneACCESS through TCRdb and include only in-frame sequences with V and J called. Some clones fail to appear in such tables; in the studies checked, an unresolved V gene covers under half of the shortfall, and the cause of the remainder is unknown. V and J calls plus clone size are reproduced from that table; the DNA served to infer D and trimming. The sample contains about 130,000 clones, over 75% of them found a single time. 4.5% to 5% of the sample comes from the top ten.

Comment on this clone: Its cognate antigen has yet to be identified. One junction end does not reproduce the germline sequence, and a read error may be involved.

The rearrangement combines TRBV7-9 with TRBJ2-7, with the D gene call left open. Sequenced material: PBMCs. The sequence was collected from a man between 25 and 39 years old in good health. The CDR3: CSSSPFIGPYEQYF. The DNA sequence follows: TGTTCCAGCAGCCCCTTCATTGGGCCCTACGAGCAGTACTTC.